This TCR beta chain is drawn from a study of cytomegalovirus exposure and HLA in healthy donors. Study background: Unique TCRs numbering roughly 85 million, obtained from HLA-typed donors, made up an early data release.

The CDR3 loop spans 13 amino acids. In germline, CDR1 is MDHEN, CDR2 SYDVKM. Trimming cost V 4 bases and J 2 bases; bases outside gene matches: 2. Concerning this clone itself: Its antigen remains unidentified.

In the PCR, 60 Vbeta and 13 Jbeta primers were used. Authors' methods: In a later analysis, of some 80 million unique beta chains, about 10 million appeared in at least two donors. Assay used: immunoSEQ multiplex PCR; TCRdb lists only in-frame clones, some missing. V and J calls and clone size come straight from that table; D and trimming were deduced from the DNA. The table has more than 90,000 clones, under 85% seen once; the top ten hold 4.1%. Study results and caveats: Later analysis suggested most CMV-associated TCR beta chains were HLA-restricted.

Regarding donors, all were healthy bone marrow donors. The chain has TRBV28 and TRBJ2-7; 7 nucleotides line up with TRBD1. The TCR comes from a man aged 35-49 years in good health and CMV-seronegative. Sequenced: PBMCs. CDR3 region: CASSYRGAYEQYV. DNA of the CDR3: TGTGCCAGCAGTTACAGGGGTGCCTACGAGCAGTACGTC.